What follows describes a single T cell receptor (beta chain). Its antigen remains undetermined. Base qualities are missing; no much larger clone stands one base away. The entire amount of isolated RNA was reverse transcribed using the High Capacity cDNA Reverse Transcription Kit, so the sequenced TCRB transcripts were expressed ones. Deep immunoSEQ sequencing was applied to naive, central memory and regulatory T cell samples, giving an average of around 3.8 million total reads per sample. Sorted cells were lysed in RLT buffer and RNA was extracted with DNase-treated RNeasy Micro or Mini kits, depending on cell number. Each cell subset was processed separately to prevent cross-contamination, with patient and healthy donor samples processed together. TCRB sequences were amplified from cDNA with the immunoSEQ multiplex PCR, producing 87-bp fragments spanning the CDR3 region. The amplicons were sequenced using the Illumina HiSeq platform. The published analysis was carried out like this. PCR bias was corrected computationally using synthetic template baselines, and reads within Hamming distance 2 were collapsed, with unmergeable singletons discarded. Reads were aligned against IMGT so that V, D and J genes, CDR3 length and insertions or deletions at six rearrangement sites could be assigned. Within each subset, clonotype counts were normalized to sorted cell number, after which true diversity and Gini coefficients were computed with the tcR R package. The overlap coefficient, calculated on TCRB nucleotide sequences, was used to measure repertoire sharing. Here the immuneACCESS table is served through TCRdb, limited to in-frame sequences with V and J called. Missing clones are a known gap in these copies; in checked studies unresolved V genes cover under half, and the rest lacks a known reason. V, J and clone size derive from that table, while D and trimming were established from the DNA sequence. Here the sample has some 45,000 clones; approximately 72% occur a single time. The ten largest clonotypes hold 2% to 2.5% of the sample.

The record originates from a study of beta chain features in type 1 diabetes (dated by TCRdb to 2017 to 2018). At the level of the whole study: Mean age, gender distribution, total cell number and subset yield were not different between patients and healthy donors. In the study, TCRB repertoires of sorted circulating CD4+ T cell subsets from recently diagnosed type 1 diabetes patients were compared with those of matched healthy donors. Across all samples, 107,917,701 sorted cells were examined, and cell number per subset correlated strongly with RNA yield. Whereas all 28 donors provided naive and central memory subsets, regulatory and stem cell-like memory subsets were isolated from just 8 patients and roughly 8 healthy donors.

Each donor gave one peripheral blood draw, averaging about 100 mL, which was collected into heparinised tubes. A BD FACSAria II and a panel including CD45RO, CCR7, CD25, CD127, CD95 and CD27 were used to sort naive, central memory, regulatory and stem cell-like memory CD4+ T cells. Every sorted population had a purity above 98%. PBMCs were separated immediately by Lymphoprep density gradient centrifugation and were stained directly, without being cultured. So that batch effects would be minimized, each experiment stained and sorted samples in pairs, pairing one healthy donor with one patient. Overall results and qualifications from the work: A moderate but significant shortening of TCRB CDR3 length was observed in type 1 diabetes patients in all four CD4+ subsets. Sequencing cDNA rather than genomic DNA could over-represent highly expressing activated cells, although activation and CD3 levels did not differ between groups. At VDJ recombination sites, patients with type 1 diabetes made fewer insertions and deleted more nucleotides, a pattern implying thymic rearrangement abnormalities. PCR might favor shorter templates, but patient and control samples were amplified and corrected together, so any skew would affect both groups equally. Because the HLA sub-analyses included only small numbers of individuals, any influence of HLA type on TCRB rearrangement was left unresolved. Naive, central memory and regulatory TCRB repertoires appeared to be more alike among patients than among healthy donors.

A distance of 11 bases separates the germline ends of V and J, which lose 2 bases and 2 bases respectively. The CDR3 runs 15 residues from the cysteine to the phenylalanine. Just CDR3 DNA is preserved here, 45 bases in frame from base 1. Looking up the germline V gene yields CDR1 KGHSH and CDR2 LQKENI. The source of this sequence is a woman aged 18 to 35 with type 1 diabetes. The chain is encoded by TRBV18 joined to TRBJ2-3; TRBD2 might be the D gene, on 6 matching bases. Sequencing input: Tregs from blood. The cell subset or site label of this sample denotes: regulatory CD4+ T cells. The sequenced DNA is TGTGCCAGCTCACCAACCAGCGGGTACACAGATACGCAGTATTTT. This yields the protein CASSPTSGYTDTQYF.